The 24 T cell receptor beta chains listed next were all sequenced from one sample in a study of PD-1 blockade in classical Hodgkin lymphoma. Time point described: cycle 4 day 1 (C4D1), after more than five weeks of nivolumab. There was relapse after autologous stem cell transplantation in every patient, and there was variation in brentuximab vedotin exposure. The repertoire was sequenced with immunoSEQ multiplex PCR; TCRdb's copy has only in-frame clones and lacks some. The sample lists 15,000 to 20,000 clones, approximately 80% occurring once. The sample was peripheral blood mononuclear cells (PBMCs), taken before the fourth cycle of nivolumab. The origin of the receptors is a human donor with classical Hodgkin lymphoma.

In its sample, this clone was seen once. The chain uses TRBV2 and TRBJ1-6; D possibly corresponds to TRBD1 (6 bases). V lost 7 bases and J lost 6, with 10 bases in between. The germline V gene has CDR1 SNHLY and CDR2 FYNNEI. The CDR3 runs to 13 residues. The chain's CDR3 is CASKGGPNSPLHF. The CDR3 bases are TGTGCCAGCAAAGGGGGACCTAATTCACCCCTCCACTTT.

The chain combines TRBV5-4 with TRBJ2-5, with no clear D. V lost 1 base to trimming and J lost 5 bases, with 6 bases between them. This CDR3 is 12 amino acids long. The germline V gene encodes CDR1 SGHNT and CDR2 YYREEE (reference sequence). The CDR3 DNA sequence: TGTGCCAGCAGCTTGTCCGAGGAGACCCAGTACTTC. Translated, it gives CASSLSEETQYF.

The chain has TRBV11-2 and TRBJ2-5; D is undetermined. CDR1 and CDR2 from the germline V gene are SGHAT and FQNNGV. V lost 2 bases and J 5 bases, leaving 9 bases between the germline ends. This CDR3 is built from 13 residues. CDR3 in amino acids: CASSLNYGETQYF. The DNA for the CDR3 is TGTGCCAGCAGCTTAAACTACGGGGAGACCCAGTACTTC. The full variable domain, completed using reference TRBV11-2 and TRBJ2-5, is EAGVAQSPRYKIIEKRQSVAFWCNPISGHATLYWYQQILGQGPKLLIQFQNNGVVDDSQLPKDRFSAERLKGVDSTLKIQPAKLEDSAVYLCASSLNYGETQYFGPGTRLLVL.

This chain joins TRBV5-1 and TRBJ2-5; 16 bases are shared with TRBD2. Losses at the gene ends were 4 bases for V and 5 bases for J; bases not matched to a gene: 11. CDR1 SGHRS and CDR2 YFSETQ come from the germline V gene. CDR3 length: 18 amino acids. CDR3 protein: CASSPGTSGGAAWETQYF. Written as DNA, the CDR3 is TGCGCCAGCAGCCCCGGGACTAGCGGGGGGGCCGCGTGGGAGACCCAGTACTTC.

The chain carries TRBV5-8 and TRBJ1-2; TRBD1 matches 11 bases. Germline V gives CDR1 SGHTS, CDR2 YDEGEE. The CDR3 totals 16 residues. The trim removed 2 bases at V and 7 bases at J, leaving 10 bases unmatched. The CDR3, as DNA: TGTGCCAGCAGCTTCTCCCGGGACAGGGGGTTTTTTGGCTACACCTTC. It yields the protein CASSFSRDRGFFGYTF.

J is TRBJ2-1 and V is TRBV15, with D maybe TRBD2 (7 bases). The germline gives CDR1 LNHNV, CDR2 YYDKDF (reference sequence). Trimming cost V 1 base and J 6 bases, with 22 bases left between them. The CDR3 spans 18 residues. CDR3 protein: CATSRGFTGRGQVNEQFF. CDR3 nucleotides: TGTGCCACCAGCAGAGGCTTTACGGGGCGGGGGCAGGTCAATGAGCAGTTCTTC.

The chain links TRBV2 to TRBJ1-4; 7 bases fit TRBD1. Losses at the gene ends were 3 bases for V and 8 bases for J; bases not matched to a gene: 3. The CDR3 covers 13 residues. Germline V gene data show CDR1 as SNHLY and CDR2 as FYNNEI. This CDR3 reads CASSETGREKLFF. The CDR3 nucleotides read TGTGCCAGCAGTGAGACAGGGCGGGAAAAACTGTTTTTT.

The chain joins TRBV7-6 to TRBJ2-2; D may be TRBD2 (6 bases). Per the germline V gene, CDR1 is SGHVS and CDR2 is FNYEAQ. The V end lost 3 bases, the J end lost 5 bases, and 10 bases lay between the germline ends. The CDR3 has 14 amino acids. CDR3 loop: CASSLRDGTGELFF. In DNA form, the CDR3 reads TGTGCCAGCAGCTTGCGGGATGGAACCGGGGAGCTGTTTTTT.

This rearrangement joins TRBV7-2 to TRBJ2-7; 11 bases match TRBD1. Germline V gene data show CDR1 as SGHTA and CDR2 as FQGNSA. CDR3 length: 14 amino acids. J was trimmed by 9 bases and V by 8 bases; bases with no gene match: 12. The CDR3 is CASVPPDRGQRQYF. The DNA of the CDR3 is TGTGCCAGCGTCCCGCCGGACAGGGGGCAGCGGCAGTACTTC.

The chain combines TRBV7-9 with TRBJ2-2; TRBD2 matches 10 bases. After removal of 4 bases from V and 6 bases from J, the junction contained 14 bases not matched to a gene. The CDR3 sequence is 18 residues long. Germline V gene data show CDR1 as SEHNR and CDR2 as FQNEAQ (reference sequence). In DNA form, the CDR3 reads TGTGCCAGCAGCTCCCTAAGTGGGGGGCTAGCGGGAGCCGGGGAGCTGTTTTTT. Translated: CASSSLSGGLAGAGELFF.

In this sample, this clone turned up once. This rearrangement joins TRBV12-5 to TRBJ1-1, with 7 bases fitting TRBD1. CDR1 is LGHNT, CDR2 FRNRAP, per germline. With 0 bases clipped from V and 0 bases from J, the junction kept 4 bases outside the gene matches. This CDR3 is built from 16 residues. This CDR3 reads CASGLVLDRLNTEAFF. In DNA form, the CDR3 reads TGTGCTAGTGGTTTGGTACTGGACAGGTTGAACACTGAAGCTTTCTTT.

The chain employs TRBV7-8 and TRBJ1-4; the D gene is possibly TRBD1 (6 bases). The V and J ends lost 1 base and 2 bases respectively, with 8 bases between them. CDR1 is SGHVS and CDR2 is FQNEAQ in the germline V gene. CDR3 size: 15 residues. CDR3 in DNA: TGTGCCAGCAGCTTAGAGAGGGGGACTAATGAAAAACTGTTTTTT. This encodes CASSLERGTNEKLFF.

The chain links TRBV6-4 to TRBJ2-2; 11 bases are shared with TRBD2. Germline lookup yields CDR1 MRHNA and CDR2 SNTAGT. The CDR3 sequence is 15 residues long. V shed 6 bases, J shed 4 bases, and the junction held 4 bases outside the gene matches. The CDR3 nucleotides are TGTGCCAGCAGGGCTAGCGGGGGGAGCACCGGGGAGCTGTTTTTT. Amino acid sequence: CASRASGGSTGELFF.

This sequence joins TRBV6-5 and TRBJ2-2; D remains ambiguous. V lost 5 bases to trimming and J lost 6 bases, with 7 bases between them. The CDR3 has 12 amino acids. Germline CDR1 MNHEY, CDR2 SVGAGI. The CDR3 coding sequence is TGTGCCAGCAGTCAGGTGGCCGGGGAGCTGTTTTTT. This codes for CASSQVAGELFF.

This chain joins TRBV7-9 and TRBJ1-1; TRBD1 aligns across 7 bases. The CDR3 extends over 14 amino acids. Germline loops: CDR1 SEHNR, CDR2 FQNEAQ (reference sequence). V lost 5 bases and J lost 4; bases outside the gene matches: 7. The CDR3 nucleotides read TGTGCCAGCAGCGACCCGACAGGGATCACTGAAGCTTTCTTT. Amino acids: CASSDPTGITEAFF.

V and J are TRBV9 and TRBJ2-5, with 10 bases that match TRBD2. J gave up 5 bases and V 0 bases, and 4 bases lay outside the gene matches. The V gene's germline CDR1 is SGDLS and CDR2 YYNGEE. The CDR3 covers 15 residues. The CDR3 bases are TGTGCCAGCAGCGTAGCTAGCGGGAGAGGTGAGACCCAGTACTTC. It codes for CASSVASGRGETQYF.

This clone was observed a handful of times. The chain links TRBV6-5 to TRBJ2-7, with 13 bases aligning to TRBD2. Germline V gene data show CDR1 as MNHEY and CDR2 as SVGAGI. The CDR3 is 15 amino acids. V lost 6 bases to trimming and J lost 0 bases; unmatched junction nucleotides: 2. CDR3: CASRLAGGLSYEQYF. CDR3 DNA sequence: TGTGCCAGCAGACTAGCGGGAGGGCTCTCCTACGAGCAGTACTTC.

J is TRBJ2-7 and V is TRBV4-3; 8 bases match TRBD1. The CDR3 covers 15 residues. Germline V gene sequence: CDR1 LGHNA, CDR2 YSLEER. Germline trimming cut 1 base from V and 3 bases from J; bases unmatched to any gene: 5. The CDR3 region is CASSQAPTGGYEQYF. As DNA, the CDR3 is TGCGCCAGCAGCCAAGCTCCTACAGGGGGCTACGAGCAGTACTTC.

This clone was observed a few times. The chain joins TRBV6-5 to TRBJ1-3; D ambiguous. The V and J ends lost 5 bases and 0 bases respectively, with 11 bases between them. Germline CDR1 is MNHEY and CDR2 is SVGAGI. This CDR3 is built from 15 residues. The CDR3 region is CASSPLPRSGNTIYF. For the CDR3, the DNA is TGTGCCAGCAGTCCTCTCCCCCGCTCTGGAAACACCATATATTTT.

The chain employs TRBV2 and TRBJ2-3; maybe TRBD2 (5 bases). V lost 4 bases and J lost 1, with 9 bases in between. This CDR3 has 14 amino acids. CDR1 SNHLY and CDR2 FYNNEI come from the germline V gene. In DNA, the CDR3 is TGTGCCAGCAGTGGTCGCGGGCGCACAGATACGCAGTATTTT. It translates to CASSGRGRTDTQYF. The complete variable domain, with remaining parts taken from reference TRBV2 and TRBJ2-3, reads EPEVTQTPSHQVTQMGQEVILRCVPISNHLYFYWYRQILGQKVEFLVSFYNNEISEKSEIFDDQFSVERPDGSNFTLKIRSTKLEDSAMYFCASSGRGRTDTQYFGPGTRLTVL.

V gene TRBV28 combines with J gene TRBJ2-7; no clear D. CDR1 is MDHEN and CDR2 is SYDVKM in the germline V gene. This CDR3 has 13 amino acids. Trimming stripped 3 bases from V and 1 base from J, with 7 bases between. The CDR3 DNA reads TGTGCCAGCAGTTTGCCGTATTCCTACGAGCAGTACGTC. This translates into CASSLPYSYEQYV.

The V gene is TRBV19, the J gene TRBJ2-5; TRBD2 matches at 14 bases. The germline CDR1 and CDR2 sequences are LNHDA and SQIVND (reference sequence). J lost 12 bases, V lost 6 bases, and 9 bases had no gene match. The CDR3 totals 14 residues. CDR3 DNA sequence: TGTGCCAGTAGGCCTACGGGACTAGCGGGAGTAAAGTACTTC. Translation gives CASRPTGLAGVKYF.

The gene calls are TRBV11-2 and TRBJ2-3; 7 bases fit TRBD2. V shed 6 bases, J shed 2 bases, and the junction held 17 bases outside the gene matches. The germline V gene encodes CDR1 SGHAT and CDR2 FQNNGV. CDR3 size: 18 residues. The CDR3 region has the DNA TGTGCCAGCAGTCATATATGGAGGCTAGCGGATTTCACAGATACGCAGTATTTT. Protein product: CASSHIWRLADFTDTQYF. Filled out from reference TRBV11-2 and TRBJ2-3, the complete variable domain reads EAGVAQSPRYKIIEKRQSVAFWCNPISGHATLYWYQQILGQGPKLLIQFQNNGVVDDSQLPKDRFSAERLKGVDSTLKIQPAKLEDSAVYLCASSHIWRLADFTDTQYFGPGTRLTVL.

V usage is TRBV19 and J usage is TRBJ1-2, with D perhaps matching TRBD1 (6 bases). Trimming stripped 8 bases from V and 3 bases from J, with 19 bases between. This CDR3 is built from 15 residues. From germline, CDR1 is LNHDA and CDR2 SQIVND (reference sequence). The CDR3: CASLGPGESDYGYTF. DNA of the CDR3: TGTGCCAGTTTGGGGCCAGGGGAATCGGACTATGGCTACACCTTC.